This TCR beta chain is drawn from a study of T cell responses to AZD1222 COVID-19 vaccine. Profiled with immunoSEQ multiplex PCR; TCRdb holds only in-frame clones, not every one. This table has around 97,000 clones, 91% appearing once. V gave up 7 bases and J gave up 8 bases; unmatched junction bases: 8. In germline, CDR1 is SQVTM, CDR2 ANQGSEA. The CDR3 is 12 amino acids. A word on this clone: As yet, its antigen is unknown.

Study conclusions and caveats: Recipients of two AZD1222 doses showed rising Spike-specific TCR breadth and depth.

J is TRBJ2-1 and V is TRBV29-1; TRBD2 agrees at 7 bases. Sequences were derived from peripheral blood, sampled on day 0 of AZD1222 vaccination. The TCR was taken from an adult in good health. The CDR3 spells CSGRESGHEQFF. Here the CDR3 DNA reads TGCAGCGGGCGGGAGTCGGGCCATGAGCAGTTCTTC.